One sample yielded the 31 T cell receptor beta chains listed below, sequenced in a study of T cells after yellow fever vaccination. TCRdb re-called the 5' RACE reads through MiXCR, storing one row per CDR3 protein. The sample records 120,000 or so distinct CDR3 sequences, around 15% being singletons. Sequencing used CD8+ T cells sorted from PBMCs, obtained 5 days after the yellow fever booster vaccination. The receptors originated from a man younger than 30 who received the YFV17D yellow fever vaccine.

This clonotype was detected a few times. The V gene is TRBV13, the J gene TRBJ2-7; D unresolved. V lost 9 bases to trimming and J lost 7 bases, with 13 bases between them. The germline V gene has CDR1 PRHDT and CDR2 FYEKMQ (reference sequence). This CDR3 has 11 residues. The CDR3 DNA reads TGTGCCAGTTCCCGACGACGGGAGCAGTACTTC. This translates into CASSRRREQYF. Full variable domain (remainder filled in from reference TRBV13 and TRBJ2-7): AAGVIQSPRHLIKEKRETATLKCYPIPRHDTVYWYQQGPGQDPQFLISFYEKMQSDKGSIPDRFSAQQFSDYHSELNMSSLELGDSALYFCASSRRREQYFGPGTRLTVT.

In its sample, this clonotype was seen a few times. The chain recombines TRBV7-9 with TRBJ2-1, with D tentatively TRBD1 (5 bases). Trimming left V 8 bases short and J 2 bases short, with 10 bases between. Germline CDR1 is SEHNR and CDR2 is FQNEAQ (reference sequence). The CDR3 is 13 amino acids. The CDR3 spells CASEGATYNEQFF. The CDR3 nucleotides are TGTGCCAGCGAAGGGGCTACCTACAATGAGCAGTTCTTC.

This clonotype was observed a handful of times. This sequence joins TRBV9 and TRBJ2-3; tentatively, D is TRBD2 (6 bases). This CDR3 spans 15 amino acids. Trimming removed 3 bases from V and 7 bases from J, with 18 bases in between. CDR1 is SGDLS, CDR2 YYNGEE, per germline. The CDR3 bases are TGTGCCAGCAGCGCCTCTTCCGGGACTCCGAATACGCAGTATTTT. Its translation: CASSASSGTPNTQYF.

This clonotype was seen a handful of times. The rearrangement uses TRBV11-2 and TRBJ2-3, with a weak D call TRBD2 (6 bases). The V gene lost 5 bases and the J gene lost 1 base, with 16 bases spanning the gap. Germline CDR1 SGHAT, CDR2 FQNNGV. The CDR3 has 16 residues. The CDR3 sequence is CASSHSAGPGTDTQYF. CDR3 in DNA: TGTGCCAGCAGCCACTCGGCGGGGCCGGGCACAGATACGCAGTATTTT.

This chain connects TRBV5-1 to TRBJ1-1; perhaps TRBD1 as D (6 bases). This CDR3 comprises 15 residues. Trimming took off 4 bases at V and 4 bases at J, with 17 bases between the two ends. Germline assignment: CDR1 SGHRS and CDR2 YFSETQ. The CDR3 is CASSPTQLGGTEAFF. CDR3 coding DNA: TGCGCCAGCAGCCCCACACAGTTAGGGGGCACTGAAGCTTTCTTT.

The chain is built from TRBV27 and TRBJ2-2; no firm D call. Trimming stripped 3 bases from V and 0 bases from J, with 17 bases between. This CDR3 has 18 amino acids. The germline CDR1 and CDR2 sequences are MNHEY and SMNVEV (reference sequence). For the CDR3, the DNA is TGTGCCAGCAGTTTGTATGCAGGTGATTACACGAACACCGGGGAGCTGTTTTTT. Protein product: CASSLYAGDYTNTGELFF.

This clonotype was recorded many times. The V call is TRBV12-3 or TRBV12-4, the J call TRBJ2-5; D unclear. This CDR3 is built from 12 residues. The ends were cut back, 5 bases at V and 3 bases at J, with 7 bases in the middle. The CDR3 region has the DNA TGTGCCAGCAGTGACTTAGAAGAGACCCAGTACTTC. The encoded protein is CASSDLEETQYF.

This clonotype was recorded a few times. This chain links TRBV4-1 with TRBJ1-4; D is unresolved. Germline CDR1 reads MGHRA; CDR2 reads YSYEKL. The CDR3 is 14 residues long. V was shortened by 4 bases and J by 5 bases, with 11 bases between the two germline ends. As DNA, the CDR3 is TGCGCCAGCAGCCCGTCGTCCGGAAATGAAAAACTGTTTTTT. Residues: CASSPSSGNEKLFF.

The gene calls are TRBV2 and TRBJ1-5, with D tentatively TRBD1 (6 bases). The CDR3 covers 16 residues. With 3 bases removed from V and 0 bases from J, the gap between germline ends came to 12 bases. CDR1 and CDR2 from the germline V gene are SNHLY and FYNNEI. CDR3 residues: CASSEVRGLSNQPQHF. The CDR3 region has the DNA TGTGCCAGCAGTGAGGTCAGGGGCCTTAGCAATCAGCCCCAGCATTTT.

This clonotype occurred many times. The rearrangement links TRBV6-4 to TRBJ2-1; D tentatively reads TRBD1 or TRBD2 (6 bases each). The V gene's germline CDR1 is MRHNA and CDR2 SNTAGT. V gave up 0 bases and J gave up 0 bases, with 12 bases separating them. The CDR3 contains 17 residues. CDR3 sequence (DNA): TGTGCCAGCAGTGACTCGCACGAGGGGGGCTCCTACAATGAGCAGTTCTTC. It specifies CASSDSHEGGSYNEQFF.

This clonotype was detected many times. V gene TRBV28 combines with J gene TRBJ2-3; 8 bases align to TRBD1. Germline-derived CDR1 and CDR2 are MDHEN and SYDVKM. The trim removed 6 bases at V and 3 bases at J, leaving 2 bases unmatched. The CDR3 spans 13 residues. The CDR3 protein is CASRRTGTDTQYF. Here the CDR3 DNA reads TGTGCCAGCAGGAGGACAGGGACAGATACGCAGTATTTT. The full variable domain, in which reference TRBV28 and TRBJ2-3 provide the parts outside the CDR3, is DVKVTQSSRYLVKRTGEKVFLECVQDMDHENMFWYRQDPGLGLRLIYFSYDVKMKEKGDIPEGYSVSREKKERFSLILESASTNQTSMYLCASRRTGTDTQYFGPGTRLTVL.

V is TRBV3-1 and J is TRBJ2-3; D not certain. The germline V gene has CDR1 LGHDT and CDR2 YNNKEL (reference sequence). The CDR3 runs to 13 residues. The V end was cut by 5 bases, the J end by 2 bases, with 8 bases between. CDR3 protein: CASSADNTDTQYF. The CDR3 nucleotides read TGTGCCAGCAGCGCCGACAACACAGATACGCAGTATTTT.

The genes are TRBV23-1 and TRBJ2-4; TRBD1 matches 8 bases. TRBV23-1 is an open reading frame, and its role is uncertain. J was trimmed by 2 bases and V by 4 bases; bases with no gene match: 10. The CDR3 sequence is 17 residues long. Written as DNA, the CDR3 is TGCGCCAGCAGTCCGCCGGGACAGGTTAAGTCCAAAAACATTCAGTACTTC. Its translation: CASSPPGQVKSKNIQYF.

The gene calls are TRBV12-3 or TRBV12-4 and TRBJ1-2, with TRBD1 matching over 8 bases. Unmatched junction bases numbered 8, after V lost 3 bases and J lost 8 bases. This CDR3 spans 14 amino acids. The CDR3 protein is CASSFTDREWGYTF. In DNA, the CDR3 is TGTGCCAGCAGTTTTACGGACAGGGAATGGGGCTACACCTTC.

This clonotype appeared many times. The chain uses TRBV25-1 and TRBJ2-2, with a possible D match to TRBD2 (5 bases). CDR3 length: 15 residues. Between the trimmed V and J ends, which lost 3 bases and 5 bases, there was a span of 13 bases. The germline V gene has CDR1 MGHDK and CDR2 SYGVNS. The CDR3 spells CASSDGVGGTGELFF. Here the CDR3 DNA reads TGTGCCAGCAGTGATGGAGTAGGAGGTACCGGGGAGCTGTTTTTT.

The genes are TRBV7-9 and TRBJ1-4; D may be TRBD1 (6 bases). Germline loops: CDR1 SEHNR, CDR2 FQNEAQ (reference sequence). Trimming shortened V by 6 bases and J by 3 bases, and 11 bases separated the two germline ends. The length of the CDR3 is 14 residues. The CDR3 loop is CASRGGEANEKLFF. The CDR3 nucleotides read TGTGCCAGCAGAGGGGGGGAAGCTAATGAAAAACTGTTTTTT.

This chain connects TRBV5-1 to TRBJ1-2; D remains ambiguous. Between the trimmed V and J ends, which lost 3 bases and 6 bases, there was a span of 18 bases. Germline V gene sequence: CDR1 SGHRS, CDR2 YFSETQ. This CDR3 comprises 15 residues. Here the CDR3 reads CASSYLDAQEDGYTF. The CDR3 DNA sequence: TGCGCCAGCAGCTACCTGGACGCCCAGGAGGATGGCTACACCTTC. Together with reference TRBV5-1 and TRBJ1-2, the CDR3 gives the full variable domain: KAGVTQTPRYLIKTRGQQVTLSCSPISGHRSVSWYQQTPGQGLQFLFEYFSETQRNKGNFPGRFSGRQFSNSRSEMNVSTLELGDSALYLCASSYLDAQEDGYTFGSGTRLTVV.

The chain couples TRBV15 to TRBJ1-5; perhaps TRBD1 as D (6 bases). Germline V CDR1 and CDR2: LNHNV, YYDKDF (reference sequence). The V gene lost 1 base and the J gene lost 3 bases, with 13 bases spanning the gap. The CDR3 is 16 residues long. The CDR3 DNA follows: TGTGCCACCAGCAGAGGCGTAACAGGGATCAATCAGCCCCAGCATTTT. It yields the protein CATSRGVTGINQPQHF.

The chain is built from TRBV12-3 or TRBV12-4 and TRBJ2-5; TRBD1 matches at 10 bases. The CDR3 totals 17 residues. Trimming cost V 4 bases and J 5 bases; bases outside gene matches: 13. The CDR3 bases are TGTGCCAGCAGTTCAACCACCGGGACAGGGGAGTGGGAGACCCAGTACTTC. Amino acid sequence: CASSSTTGTGEWETQYF.

The CDR3 coding sequence is TGCGCCAGCAGCCAAGGACTAGGGTTTTTCAATGAGCAGTTCTTC. Translating gives CASSQGLGFFNEQFF. The J gene is TRBJ2-1, the V gene TRBV4-1, with D perhaps matching TRBD2 (6 bases). The CDR3 runs 15 residues. V dropped 1 base and J dropped 6 bases, with 13 bases sitting between them. CDR1 MGHRA and CDR2 YSYEKL come from the germline V gene.

The chain is built from TRBV11-2 and TRBJ1-1; D may be TRBD1 (5 bases). CDR3 length: 15 amino acids. Per germline, CDR1 SGHAT and CDR2 FQNNGV. With 0 bases removed from V and 1 base from J, the gap between germline ends came to 9 bases. This CDR3 is CASSLDRVANTEAFF. DNA for the CDR3: TGTGCCAGCAGCTTAGACAGGGTGGCGAACACTGAAGCTTTCTTT.

CDR3: CSVYPRRTGLDYGYTF. The CDR3, as DNA: TGCAGCGTTTACCCCCGCAGGACAGGGCTGGACTATGGCTACACCTTC. This rearrangement joins TRBV29-1 to TRBJ1-2, with 8 positions matching TRBD1. There are 16 residues in the CDR3. V lost 5 bases to trimming and J lost 3 bases; unmatched junction nucleotides: 14. The germline V gene encodes CDR1 SQVTM and CDR2 ANQGSEA.

This clonotype was detected only a few times. CDR3 in DNA: TGTGCCAGCAGCCTACCGGGACAGTCCACTGAAGCTTTCTTT. It is translated as CASSLPGQSTEAFF. The V gene is TRBV4-2, the J gene TRBJ1-1, with 7 bases that match TRBD1. Germline values: CDR1 LGHNA, CDR2 YNFKEQ. With V trimmed by 4 bases and J by 4 bases, 6 bases remained unmatched. This CDR3 is built from 14 residues.

This clonotype was observed a handful of times. The rearrangement links TRBV12-3 or TRBV12-4 to TRBJ2-5; tentative D call: TRBD2 (6 bases). V dropped 3 bases and J dropped 3 bases, with 11 bases sitting between them. This CDR3 has 14 amino acids. The CDR3: CASSLRGGEETQYF. In nucleotides, the CDR3 is TGTGCCAGCAGTTTGAGAGGCGGGGAAGAGACCCAGTACTTC.

This clonotype was seen at least ten times. This chain joins TRBV6-5 and TRBJ2-2, with D perhaps TRBD1 or TRBD2 (5 bases each). The CDR3 totals 13 residues. V lost 5 bases and J 6 bases, leaving 10 bases between the germline ends. Looked up from germline, CDR1 is MNHEY and CDR2 is SVGAGI. CDR3 protein: CASSPQGAGELFF. CDR3 DNA sequence: TGTGCCAGCAGTCCGCAGGGAGCCGGGGAGCTGTTTTTT.

This clonotype has just a few counts. The CDR3 nucleotides read TGTGCCAGCAGTTACCTCAGTCTTTCGGGGGAGCTGTTTTTT. It specifies CASSYLSLSGELFF. This sequence joins TRBV6-2 or TRBV6-3 and TRBJ2-2; no clear D gene. The length of the CDR3 is 14 residues. Trimming stripped 2 bases from V and 8 bases from J, with 12 bases between. Germline V gives CDR1 MNHEY, CDR2 SVGEGT.

The chain is built from TRBV6-5 and TRBJ2-2; TRBD1 is a possible D gene (6 bases). This CDR3 is 14 amino acids long. V was trimmed by 2 bases and J by 5 bases, leaving 9 bases between them. CDR1 and CDR2 from the germline V gene are MNHEY and SVGAGI. The CDR3 nucleotides read TGTGCCAGCAGTTACAACAGGGATACCGGGGAGCTGTTTTTT. Protein sequence: CASSYNRDTGELFF.

This clonotype was counted only a few times. The chain couples TRBV7-9 to TRBJ2-7; no clear D gene. CDR3 length: 13 amino acids. Trimming left V 3 bases short and J 2 bases short, with 8 bases between. Per the germline V gene, CDR1 is SEHNR and CDR2 is FQNEAQ (reference sequence). The chain's CDR3 is CASSFGVAYEQYV. The DNA for the CDR3 is TGTGCCAGCAGCTTTGGGGTGGCCTACGAGCAGTACGTC.

The rearrangement joins TRBV5-1 to TRBJ1-4, with D unresolved. The CDR3 totals 15 residues. V was cut by 0 bases and J by 7 bases, with 13 bases left in between. The germline V gene encodes CDR1 SGHRS and CDR2 YFSETQ. CDR3 bases: TGCGCCAGCAGCTTGGGACTCAACTCAGGTGAAAAACTGTTTTTT. Its protein is CASSLGLNSGEKLFF.

The rearrangement links TRBV9 to TRBJ2-1; D gene ambiguous. The CDR3 totals 14 residues. Germline loops: CDR1 SGDLS, CDR2 YYNGEE. The V end lost 4 bases, the J end lost 0 bases, and 8 bases lay between the germline ends. The CDR3 DNA sequence: TGTGCCAGCAGCACCGCGGACTCCTACAATGAGCAGTTCTTC. It is translated as CASSTADSYNEQFF.

CDR3 residues: CASSQVSQGNQPQHF. Written as DNA, the CDR3 is TGCGCCAGCAGCCAAGTGTCCCAAGGCAATCAGCCCCAGCATTTT. The genes are TRBV4-1 and TRBJ1-5; D unresolved. V lost 1 base to trimming and J lost 2 bases, with 9 bases between them. This CDR3 spans 15 amino acids. Germline V CDR1 and CDR2: MGHRA, YSYEKL.